The 23 T cell receptor beta chains below come from one sample, sequenced in a study of T cell responses to AZD1222 COVID-19 vaccine. TCRdb keeps only in-frame clones here, not all; method: immunoSEQ multiplex PCR. The sample has about 140,000 clones, around 94% seen once. The sample was peripheral blood, taken after recovery from COVID-19. These receptors all come from an adult who had recovered from COVID-19.

This chain uses TRBV19 with TRBJ2-1, with 10 bases lining up with TRBD2. There are 18 residues in the CDR3. With V trimmed by 3 bases and J by 9 bases, 17 bases remained unmatched. Germline-derived CDR1 and CDR2 are LNHDA and SQIVND (reference sequence). CDR3 sequence (DNA): TGTGCCAGTAGTATTTCGCTAGCGGGAGTAGGGGGGGAGCGTGAGCAGTTCTTC. Translating it yields CASSISLAGVGGEREQFF.

The V call is TRBV2, the J call TRBJ2-3; 9 nucleotides align to TRBD2. The CDR3 is made up of 16 amino acids. Germline CDR1 and CDR2: SNHLY and FYNNEI. V gave up 1 base and J gave up 5 bases; unmatched junction bases: 7. In DNA, the CDR3 is TGTGCCAGCAGTGAAGGGCTAGCGGGACTTGGAGATACGCAGTATTTT. This sequence encodes CASSEGLAGLGDTQYF.

The chain joins TRBV9 to TRBJ1-3, with D uncertain. Trimming pared 4 bases from V and 0 bases from J, leaving 11 bases between. This CDR3 has 15 residues. CDR1 is SGDLS and CDR2 is YYNGEE in the germline V gene. The CDR3 coding sequence is TGTGCCAGCAGCTCTCCCGGGATCTCTGGAAACACCATATATTTT. It translates to CASSSPGISGNTIYF.

The CDR3 bases are TGCGCCAGCAGCTTGTTGGACCCTTCAGATACGCAGTATTTT. Protein: CASSLLDPSDTQYF. The chain couples TRBV5-1 to TRBJ2-3; D not resolved. CDR3 size: 14 residues. The V end was cut by 1 base, the J end by 4 bases, with 10 bases between. The V gene's germline CDR1 is SGHRS and CDR2 YFSETQ.

The chain uses TRBV7-8 and TRBJ1-4; D unresolved. V shed 5 bases and J shed 4 bases, with 26 bases lying between them. In germline, CDR1 is SGHVS, CDR2 FQNEAQ. The CDR3 is 19 residues long. The CDR3 protein is CASSHGAGPEGPFNEKLFF. In DNA, the CDR3 is TGTGCCAGCAGCCACGGTGCCGGGCCTGAGGGTCCTTTTAATGAAAAACTGTTTTTT.

The V gene is TRBV10-3, the J gene TRBJ2-1; tentative D call: TRBD1 (5 bases). V lost 2 bases, J lost 4 bases, and 12 bases lay in between. The CDR3 is made up of 15 amino acids. The germline CDR1 and CDR2 sequences are ENHRY and SYGVKD. The DNA for the CDR3 is TGTGCCATCAGTGAGAGGGGCAGTTCTTACAATGAGCAGTTCTTC. It encodes CAISERGSSYNEQFF.

The gene calls are TRBV7-5 and TRBJ2-1; the table names TRBD2, a call not compared with the DNA. TRBV7-5 is a listed pseudogene. The length of the CDR3 is 18 residues. The DNA of the CDR3 is TGTGCCAGAAGCTTAAGACCCGAAGCGGGAGGAGTCTACAATGAGCAGTTCTTC. As protein: CARSLRPEAGGVYNEQFF.

The V call is TRBV3-1 (or the pseudogene TRBV3-2), the J call TRBJ2-7; 7 bases fit TRBD1. The germline V gene has CDR1 LGHDT and CDR2 YNNKEL (reference sequence). With 4 bases clipped from V and 3 bases from J, the junction kept 3 bases outside the gene matches. CDR3 size: 13 residues. In DNA, the CDR3 is TGTGCCAGCAGCCGGGACAGTAACTACGAGCAGTACTTC. This translates into CASSRDSNYEQYF.

CDR3 in DNA: TGTGCCAGCAGCTTGACTAGCGGCACCTACGAGCAGTACTTC. This translates into CASSLTSGTYEQYF. The V and J genes are TRBV7-2 and TRBJ2-7; 9 bases align to TRBD2. Per the germline V gene, CDR1 is SGHTA and CDR2 is FQGNSA. Unmatched junction bases numbered 2, after V lost 3 bases and J lost 2 bases. This CDR3 has 14 amino acids.

The genes are TRBV4-1 and TRBJ2-2; 7 bases align to TRBD1. Germline loops: CDR1 MGHRA, CDR2 YSYEKL. The CDR3 is made up of 16 amino acids. The ends lost 1 base at V and 3 bases at J; junction bases unmatched: 5. This CDR3 reads CASSQVGGDDTGELFF. The CDR3 DNA reads as TGCGCCAGCAGCCAAGTAGGGGGCGACGACACCGGGGAGCTGTTTTTT.

The V and J genes are TRBV19 and TRBJ2-1; 13 nucleotides agree with TRBD2. The germline gives CDR1 LNHDA, CDR2 SQIVND (reference sequence). The CDR3 extends over 15 amino acids. With 5 bases clipped from V and 3 bases from J, the junction kept 1 base outside the gene matches. CDR3 DNA: TGTGCCAGTAGTCGGACTAGCGGGAGCTACAATGAGCAGTTCTTC. It is translated as CASSRTSGSYNEQFF. Using reference TRBV19 and TRBJ2-1 for the parts outside the CDR3, the full variable domain is DGGITQSPKYLFRKEGQNVTLSCEQNLNHDAMYWYRQDPGQGLRLIYYSQIVNDFQKGDIAEGYSVSREKKESFPLTVTSAQKNPTAFYLCASSRTSGSYNEQFFGPGTRLTVL.

The sample holds one count of this clone. The CDR3 sequence is CASRDRAWNTEAFF. CDR3 nucleotides: TGTGCCAGCAGGGACAGGGCCTGGAACACTGAAGCTTTCTTT. J is TRBJ1-1 and V is TRBV27; 8 bases map to TRBD1. The germline V gene has CDR1 MNHEY and CDR2 SMNVEV (reference sequence). With V trimmed by 6 bases and J by 1 base, 4 bases remained unmatched. This CDR3 region has 14 residues.

The V gene is TRBV27, the J gene TRBJ2-1, with TRBD2 matching over 13 bases. The CDR3 covers 15 residues. Germline loops: CDR1 MNHEY, CDR2 SMNVEV (reference sequence). The ends lost 6 bases at V and 6 bases at J; junction bases unmatched: 5. CDR3 amino acids: CASRRRTSGSNEQFF. The DNA of the CDR3 is TGTGCCAGCAGGAGAAGGACTAGCGGGAGCAATGAGCAGTTCTTC.

The V and J genes are TRBV6-5 and TRBJ2-3; no firm D call. The CDR3 covers 13 residues. CDR1 is MNHEY, CDR2 SVGAGI, per germline. V lost 6 bases, J lost 0 bases, and 7 bases lay in between. The CDR3 spells CASRVTSTDTQYF. CDR3 coding DNA: TGTGCCAGCAGAGTTACTAGCACAGATACGCAGTATTTT.

V gene TRBV9 combines with J gene TRBJ2-5, with 14 bases that match TRBD2. Looked up from germline, CDR1 is SGDLS and CDR2 is YYNGEE. Trimming removed 4 bases from V and 1 base from J; junction bases left unmatched: 6. This CDR3 has 17 amino acids. The CDR3 coding sequence is TGTGCCAGCAGCCCGCCGGGACTAGCGGGAGCCCAAGAGACCCAGTACTTC. Translation gives CASSPPGLAGAQETQYF.

The chain has TRBV2 and TRBJ2-5; D call uncertain. V shed 5 bases and J shed 1 base, with 14 bases lying between them. CDR1 is SNHLY, CDR2 FYNNEI, per germline. The CDR3 totals 15 residues. The CDR3 sequence is CASSPYTGRQETQYF. CDR3 nucleotide sequence: TGTGCCAGCAGTCCTTATACCGGGCGCCAAGAGACCCAGTACTTC. Full variable domain (missing parts from reference TRBV2 and TRBJ2-5): EPEVTQTPSHQVTQMGQEVILRCVPISNHLYFYWYRQILGQKVEFLVSFYNNEISEKSEIFDDQFSVERPDGSNFTLKIRSTKLEDSAMYFCASSPYTGRQETQYFGPGTRLLVL.

V and J are TRBV10-1 and TRBJ1-4; TRBD1 might be the D (5 bases). V lost 4 bases to trimming and J lost 7 bases, with 16 bases between them. Looked up from germline, CDR1 is WNHNN and CDR2 is SYGVQD (reference sequence). This CDR3 comprises 15 residues. For the CDR3, the DNA is TGCGCCAGCAGTGCCACGACAGCGAGTAGTGAAAAACTGTTTTTT. Its translation is CASSATTASSEKLFF.

This chain uses TRBV6-6 with TRBJ2-1, with TRBD2 matching 8 bases. V was clipped by 1 base and J by 9 bases; unmatched bases: 11. The CDR3 sequence is 16 residues long. CDR1 is MNHNY and CDR2 is SVGAGI in the germline V gene (reference sequence). CDR3 sequence reads: CASSYFQAGATGEQFF. The CDR3 DNA reads as TGTGCCAGCAGTTACTTTCAAGCGGGGGCCACGGGTGAGCAGTTCTTC.

The V and J genes are TRBV28 and TRBJ2-1; 11 bases line up with TRBD1. The J segment lost 10 bases and the V segment lost 8 bases, leaving 10 bases of the junction unmatched. The CDR3 runs 14 residues. CDR1 and CDR2 (germline): MDHEN, SYDVKM. CDR3 protein: CASQTGTGGIEQFF. The CDR3 DNA reads as TGTGCCAGCCAGACCGGGACAGGGGGAATCGAGCAGTTCTTC.

The rearrangement uses TRBV15 and TRBJ2-3; D not resolved. Between the trimmed V and J ends, which lost 5 bases and 2 bases, there was a span of 11 bases. Germline V gene data show CDR1 as LNHNV and CDR2 as YYDKDF (reference sequence). The CDR3 is 14 residues long. Written as DNA, the CDR3 is TGTGCCACCAGCGGCGGACCCACCACAGATACGCAGTATTTT. Encoded protein: CATSGGPTTDTQYF.

The V and J genes are TRBV27 and TRBJ2-7; 10 bases are shared with TRBD2. V was clipped by 0 bases and J by 1 base; unmatched bases: 9. CDR1 and CDR2 (germline): MNHEY, SMNVEV (reference sequence). The CDR3 extends over 18 amino acids. The CDR3 loop is CASSLSWMRGLASYEQYF. The DNA for the CDR3 is TGTGCCAGCAGTTTATCGTGGATGAGGGGACTAGCGTCCTACGAGCAGTACTTC.

The chain links TRBV5-4 to TRBJ2-1; 9 nucleotides align to TRBD2. Germline lookup yields CDR1 SGHNT and CDR2 YYREEE (reference sequence). Losses at the gene ends were 3 bases for V and 1 base for J; bases not matched to a gene: 14. The CDR3 is made up of 19 amino acids. CDR3 in DNA: TGTGCCAGCAGCTCCCGTGCTAGCGGGATTGCCGTTTCCTACAATGAGCAGTTCTTC. Translated: CASSSRASGIAVSYNEQFF.

This chain joins TRBV14 and TRBJ1-2; D call uncertain. This CDR3 has 16 residues. V was pared by 0 bases and J by 3 bases, with 14 bases between. Germline loops: CDR1 SGHDN, CDR2 FVKESK. Here the CDR3 reads CASSQDNHAAYYGYTF. The CDR3, as DNA: TGTGCCAGCAGCCAAGATAACCACGCGGCCTACTATGGCTACACCTTC.